The rows below give T cell receptor beta chains drawn from one sample of a study of shared clonotypes between healthy human individuals. Assay used: immunoSEQ multiplex PCR; TCRdb lists only in-frame clones, some missing. The sample records 2,500,000 or so clones, roughly 90% being singletons. The sequenced material came from naive CD4+ T cells from PBMCs. Receptors were obtained from a man younger than 30 in good health. Some clones in this sample may be carry-over from other donors' samples. The CDR3 runs from the conserved cysteine through the conserved F or W. D genes are given only for firm matches. Rows give clone size only sometimes, using once, few, many, or a class for an expanded clone.

D gene	clone size	J gene	V gene	CDR3 DNA	CDR3 protein
TRBD1	NA	TRBJ2-3	TRBV5-1	TGCGCCAGCTCTCTACCGGGACAGACCACAGATACGCAGTATTTT	CASSLPGQTTDTQYF
TRBD1	NA	TRBJ2-3	TRBV29-1	TGCAGCGCCCGGGGACAGCTTAGCACAGATACGCAGTATTTT	CSARGQLSTDTQYF
NA	NA	TRBJ1-1	TRBV28	TGTGCCAGCAGAGCCCGAACAGCTGTTTATGAAGCTTTCTTT	CASRARTAVYEAFF
NA	NA	TRBJ1-1	TRBV6-1	TGTGCCAGCAGGAACCAGAGACTCTACACTGAAGCTTTCTTT	CASRNQRLYTEAFF
TRBD1	once	TRBJ2-7	TRBV2	TGTGCCAGCAGGGGGCCGGGACAGCTAAGCTCCTACGAGCAGTACTTC	CASRGPGQLSSYEQYF
TRBD2	NA	TRBJ2-7	TRBV7-3	TGTGCCAGCAGCTCAGCGGGAGCAGGGGAGCAGTACTTC	CASSSAGAGEQYF
TRBD2	NA	TRBJ2-1	TRBV9	TGTGCCAGCAGCGCCAACGGCGGGAGGGACAATGAGCAGTTCTTC	CASSANGGRDNEQFF
NA	NA	TRBJ2-1	TRBV27	TGTGCCAGCAGTTTCGACAGCCGAGGGCCCAATGAGCAGTTCTTC	CASSFDSRGPNEQFF
NA	NA	TRBJ1-6	TRBV29-1	TGCAGCGTTGGTACAGGAACAAATTCACCCCTCCACTTT	CSVGTGTNSPLHF
TRBD2	NA	TRBJ2-1	TRBV4-3	TGCGCCAGCAGCCAAGGGCCTAGCGGGAGTGATGAGCAGTTCTTC	CASSQGPSGSDEQFF
NA	NA	TRBJ2-4	TRBV28	TGTGCCACTGGATTCTTTGCGAACATTCAGTACTTC	CATGFFANIQYF
TRBD1	NA	TRBJ2-2	TRBV30	TGTGCCTGGGGGACAGGGGCGACCGGGGAGCTGTTTTTT	CAWGTGATGELFF
TRBD2	NA	TRBJ2-1	TRBV11-3	TGTGCCAGCAGCCCCCCCGGGACTAGCGGCTACAATGAGCAGTTCTTC	CASSPPGTSGYNEQFF
NA	NA	TRBJ2-7	TRBV27	TGTGCCAGCAGTTTACTTTGGGGAAAGGGGTCCTACGAGCAGTACTTC	CASSLLWGKGSYEQYF
TRBD2	NA	TRBJ2-1	TRBV5-6	TGTGCCAGCGGGTTAGCGGGAGTTGAGCAGTTCTTC	CASGLAGVEQFF
TRBD2	NA	TRBJ2-7	TRBV7-9	TGTGCCAGCAGCCCCTTAGGGGCGGGAGGGCACCGCGAGCAGTACTTC	CASSPLGAGGHREQYF
NA	NA	TRBJ2-2	TRBV5-1	TGCGCCAGCAGCCGCGACAGGACGAACACCGGGGAGCTGTTTTTT	CASSRDRTNTGELFF
NA	NA	TRBJ1-1	TRBV5-1	TGCGCCAGCAGCTTGGCACAGGCCAACACTGAAGCTTTCTTT	CASSLAQANTEAFF
NA	NA	TRBJ2-5	TRBV28	TGTGCCAGCAGTTCCCGCGGGGAGACCCAGTACTTC	CASSSRGETQYF
TRBD2	NA	TRBJ2-7	TRBV29-1	TGCAGCATTCGCCAAAGGACTAGCGATACTTACGAGCAGTACTTC	CSIRQRTSDTYEQYF
TRBD1	NA	TRBJ2-3	TRBV18	TGTGCCAGCTCACGTCTCCAGGGGGACGGGCTAGGGACAGATACGCAGTATTTT	CASSRLQGDGLGTDTQYF
NA	NA	TRBJ2-7	TRBV14	TGTGCCAGCAGCCAAGACGGGACAAGACACTACGAGCAGTACTTC	CASSQDGTRHYEQYF
TRBD2	NA	TRBJ2-7	TRBV5-1	TGCGCCAGCAGCGGCCTCCCCCCCGTCCTAGCGGGGGCCTACGAGCAGTACTTC	CASSGLPPVLAGAYEQYF
NA	NA	TRBJ1-3	TRBV6-5	TGTGCCAGCAGTCCGGGGAACAAGGGAAACACCATATATTTT	CASSPGNKGNTIYF
NA	NA	TRBJ1-2	TRBV29-1	TGCAGCGCCGATCGGGGGGCGACTGGCTACACCTTC	CSADRGATGYTF
TRBD1	NA	TRBJ2-2	TRBV5-1	TGCGCCAGCAGCCCCTGGCAGGGGGCGAACACCGGGGAGCTGTTTTTT	CASSPWQGANTGELFF
NA	NA	TRBJ2-3	TRBV28	TGTGCCAGCACCGCGGGCGCGACAGATACGCAGTATTTT	CASTAGATDTQYF
NA	NA	TRBJ2-6	TRBV9	TGTGCCAGCAGCCTAATTGGTGGGTCTGGGGCCAACGTCCTGACTTTC	CASSLIGGSGANVLTF
NA	NA	TRBJ2-7	TRBV29-1	TGCAGCGTTGAAGGGGGTGGCGGGCAGTACTTC	CSVEGGGGQYF
NA	NA	TRBJ1-2	TRBV11-2	TGTGCCAGCAGCTTAGTAGCCCAAGAACGGGGCTACACCTTC	CASSLVAQERGYTF
NA	NA	TRBJ1-3	TRBV28	TGTGCCAGCAGTTTAGAGCCGAGCTCTGGAAACACCATATATTTT	CASSLEPSSGNTIYF
TRBD2	NA	TRBJ2-5	TRBV7-9	TGTGCCAGCAGACTGGGGGGGGAAGAAGAGACCCAGTACTTC	CASRLGGEEETQYF